This paragraph covers one T cell receptor beta chain sequence. The antigen remains undetermined. This table comes from immunoSEQ multiplex PCR, and its TCRdb copy is limited to in-frame clones, with some not included. The sample has about 87,000 clones, roughly 83% seen once; the top ten hold 0.7% to 0.9%. Germline assignment: CDR1 MNHEY and CDR2 SMNVEV (reference sequence). With V trimmed by 5 bases and J by 0 bases, 5 bases remained unmatched. The CDR3 is 15 amino acids. This entry is derived from a study of OX40 agonist ivuxolimab in advanced cancers. Study in general: The group had a mean age of around 60 years, ranged from 23 to 79, and was 82.7% male. Checkpoint inhibitors had been given previously to over 30% of patients. Points from the study as a whole: At 0.1 to 3.0 mg/kg and by week 6, clonal expansion occurred in CD4+ and CD8+ blood T cells. The mean number of expanded clones was higher in CD8+ T cells than in CD4+.

The receptor was isolated from an adult with an advanced solid tumor such as melanoma, head and neck, liver or kidney cancer. This chain uses TRBV27 with TRBJ2-7; 9 nucleotides match TRBD1. Sample: CD4+ or CD8+ T cells sorted from blood, taken in a trial of the OX40 agonist ivuxolimab. The CDR3 coding sequence is TGTGCCAGCAGTCCACAGGGGGCGGACTCCTACGAGCAGTACTTC. Its translation: CASSPQGADSYEQYF.